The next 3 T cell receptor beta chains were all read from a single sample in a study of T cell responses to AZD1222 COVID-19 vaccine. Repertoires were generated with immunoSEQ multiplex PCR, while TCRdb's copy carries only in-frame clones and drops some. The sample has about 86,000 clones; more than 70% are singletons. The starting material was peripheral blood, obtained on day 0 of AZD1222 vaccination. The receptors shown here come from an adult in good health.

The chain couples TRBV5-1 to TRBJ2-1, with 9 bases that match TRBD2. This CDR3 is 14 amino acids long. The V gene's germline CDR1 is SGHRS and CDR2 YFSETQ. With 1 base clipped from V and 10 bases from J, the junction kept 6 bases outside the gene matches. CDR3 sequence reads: CASSLFLAGFEQFF. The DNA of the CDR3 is TGCGCCAGCAGCTTGTTTCTAGCGGGATTCGAGCAGTTCTTC.

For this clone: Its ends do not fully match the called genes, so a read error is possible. The DNA for the CDR3 is TGTGCCAGTAGTATAGTTGGTAGCACCGATACGCAGTATTTT. Translating gives CASSIVGSTDTQYF. The chain employs TRBV19 and TRBJ2-3; D unresolved. The CDR3 is 14 residues long. Looked up from germline, CDR1 is LNHDA and CDR2 is SQIVND (reference sequence).

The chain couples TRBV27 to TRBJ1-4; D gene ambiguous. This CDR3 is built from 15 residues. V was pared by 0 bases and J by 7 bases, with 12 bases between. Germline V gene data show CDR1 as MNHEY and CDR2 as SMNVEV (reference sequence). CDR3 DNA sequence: TGTGCCAGCAGTTTATCAGGAAGCCAAGGTGAAAAACTGTTTTTT. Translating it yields CASSLSGSQGEKLFF. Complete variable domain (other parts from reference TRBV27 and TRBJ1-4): EAQVTQNPRYLITVTGKKLTVTCSQNMNHEYMSWYRQDPGLGLRQIYYSMNVEVTDKGDVPEGYKVSRKEKRNFPLILESPSPNQTSLYFCASSLSGSQGEKLFFGSGTQLSVL.